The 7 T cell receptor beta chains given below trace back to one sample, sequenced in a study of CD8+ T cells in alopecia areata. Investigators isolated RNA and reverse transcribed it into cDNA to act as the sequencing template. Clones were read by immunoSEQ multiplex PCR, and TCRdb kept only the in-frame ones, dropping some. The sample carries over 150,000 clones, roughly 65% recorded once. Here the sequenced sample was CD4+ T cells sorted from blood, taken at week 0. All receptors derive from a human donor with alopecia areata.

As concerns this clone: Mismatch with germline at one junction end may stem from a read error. The CDR3 region is CASGFGYTF. The CDR3, as DNA: TGTGCCAGCGGCTTTGGCTACACCTTC. V usage is TRBV13 and J usage is TRBJ1-2; D remains unclear. Germline V lookup: CDR1 PRHDT, CDR2 FYEKMQ (reference sequence). CDR3 length equals 9 residues.

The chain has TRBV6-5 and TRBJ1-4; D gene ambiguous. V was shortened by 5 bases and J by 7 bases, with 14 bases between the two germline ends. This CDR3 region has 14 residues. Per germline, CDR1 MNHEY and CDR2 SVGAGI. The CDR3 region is CASSTALSGEKLFF. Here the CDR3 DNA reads TGTGCCAGCAGTACCGCCCTGAGCGGTGAAAAACTGTTTTTT.

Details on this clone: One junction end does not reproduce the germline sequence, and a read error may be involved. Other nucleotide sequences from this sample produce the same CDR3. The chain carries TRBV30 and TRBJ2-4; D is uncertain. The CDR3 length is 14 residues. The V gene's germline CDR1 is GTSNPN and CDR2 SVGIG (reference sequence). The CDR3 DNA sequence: TGCGCCTGGAGTGTACGCGCAGCCAAAAACATTCAGTACTTC. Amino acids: CAWSVRAAKNIQYF.

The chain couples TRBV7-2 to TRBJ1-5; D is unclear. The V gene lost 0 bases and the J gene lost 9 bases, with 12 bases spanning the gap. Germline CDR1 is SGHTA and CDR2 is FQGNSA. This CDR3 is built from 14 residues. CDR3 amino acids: CASSLAMDRGPQHF. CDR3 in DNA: TGTGCCAGCAGCTTAGCTATGGACCGGGGGCCCCAGCATTTT.

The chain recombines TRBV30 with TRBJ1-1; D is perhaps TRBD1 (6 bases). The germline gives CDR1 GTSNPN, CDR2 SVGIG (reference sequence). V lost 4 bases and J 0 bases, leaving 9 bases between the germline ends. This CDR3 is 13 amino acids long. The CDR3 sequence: CAWKNRVNTEAFF. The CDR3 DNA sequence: TGTGCCTGGAAGAACAGGGTGAACACTGAAGCTTTCTTT.

The CDR3: CSVAMVVEQFF. CDR3 nucleotide sequence: TGCAGCGTGGCGATGGTCGTTGAGCAGTTCTTC. This chain connects TRBV29-1 to TRBJ2-1, with D unresolved. Germline CDR1 and CDR2: SQVTM and ANQGSEA. The CDR3 extends over 11 amino acids. The ends were cut back, 6 bases at V and 9 bases at J, with 12 bases in the middle.

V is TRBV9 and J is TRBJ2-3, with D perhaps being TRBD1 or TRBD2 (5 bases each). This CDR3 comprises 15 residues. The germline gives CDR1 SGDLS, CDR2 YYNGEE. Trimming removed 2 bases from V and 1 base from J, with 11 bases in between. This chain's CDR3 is CASSVVGDRTDTQYF. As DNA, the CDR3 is TGTGCCAGCAGCGTTGTAGGGGACCGCACAGATACGCAGTATTTT.